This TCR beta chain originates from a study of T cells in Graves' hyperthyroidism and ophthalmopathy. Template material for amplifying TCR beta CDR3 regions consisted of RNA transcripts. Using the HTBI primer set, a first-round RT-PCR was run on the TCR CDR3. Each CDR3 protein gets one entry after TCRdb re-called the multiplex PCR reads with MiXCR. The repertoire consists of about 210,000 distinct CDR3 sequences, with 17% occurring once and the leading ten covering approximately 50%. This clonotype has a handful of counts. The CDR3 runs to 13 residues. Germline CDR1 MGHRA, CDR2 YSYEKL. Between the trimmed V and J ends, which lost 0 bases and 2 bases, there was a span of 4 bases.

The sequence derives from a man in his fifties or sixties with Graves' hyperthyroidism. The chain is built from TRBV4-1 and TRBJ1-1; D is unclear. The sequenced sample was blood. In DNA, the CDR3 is TGCGCCAGCAGCCAAGAAATAAACACTGAAGCTTTCTTT. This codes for CASSQEINTEAFF.